Below, one T cell receptor beta chain is given with its context. This clonotype has at least ten counts. The antigen this receptor binds is unknown. No per-base quality is available; no much larger clone lies one base away. The data belong to a study of T cells in Graves' hyperthyroidism and ophthalmopathy (dated by TCRdb to between 2018 and 2021). Background for the entire study: Peripheral blood samples were taken at the time of initial diagnosis, prior to any treatment. To identify TCR V-J signatures that set the groups apart, the researchers used a discovery cohort of about a hundred patients, made up of 40 to 45 with Graves' ophthalmopathy and some 60 with stable Graves' hyperthyroidism. Prospective prediction of ophthalmopathy was tested in an independent validation cohort of 18 to 20 hyperthyroidism patients and 17 patients who later progressed to ophthalmopathy. For training and testing, the 100 or so patients in the discovery cohort were randomly divided in a 7:3 ratio. Thyroid tissue and blood T-cell repertoires from six Graves' hyperthyroidism patients were also compared in the study. After sampling, hyperthyroidism patients received methimazole starting at 30 mg daily, and ophthalmopathy patients received high-dose intravenous methylprednisolone. The paper describes TCR Vbeta CDR3 sequencing of 120 to 150 peripheral blood samples, made up of approximately 40 ophthalmopathy patients, roughly 80 hyperthyroidism patients and approximately 17 progressor patients.

Amplification of TCR beta CDR3 regions was carried out from RNA transcripts. A first-round RT-PCR of the TCR CDR3 used the HTBI primer set with the Qiagen OneStep RT-PCR kit. A second multiplex PCR round built the libraries, followed by size selection and purification. The libraries were sequenced on an Illumina HiSeq2000 using paired-end 100 bp reads. The authors processed their data as follows. SOAPnuke was used to process the raw data, with reads discarded if the reads contained adapters or uncalled bases, had a mean Phred below 15, or lacked an exact constant-primer or identifier match. High-quality paired reads were merged with COPE v1.2.5, and unique nucleotide sequences were defined as clonotypes. MiTCR v1.1 was used to align clonotypes to the IMGT TRBV, TRBD and TRBJ reference segments. The analysis was restricted to V-J combinations with a frequency above 0.0001, which together covered around 99% of the repertoires. The TCS score was defined as F50 (clonal expansion) divided by E x V (chaos), with BLOSUM62-based TCRdist calculated between CDR3 peptides within each V-J. Welch's t-statistics and random forest reduced just over 500 V-J features to fewer than 15, which were used in a naive Bayes classifier (R e1071). TCRdb itself trimmed the public reads at Q25 with fastp, ran MiXCR and retained productive beta chains. Rows with one shared CDR3 protein collapse into an entry with the most common genes and DNA. TCRdb's processing, not the study's, gives the V and J calls here. This sample holds roughly 500,000 distinct CDR3 sequences; 14% were observed only once. The ten biggest clones cover approximately 5.7% of the sample.

Hyperthyroidism patients were newly diagnosed, with disease duration under 2 months, and aged 18 to 65 years. Patients with uncontrolled infections, other autoimmune diseases, pregnancy or lactation were excluded. Diagnoses were established on the basis of clinical symptoms, serum thyroxine and TRAb, thyroid ultrasound, and orbital computed tomography. Blood from progressor patients was drawn when they were first diagnosed with hyperthyroidism, before any ophthalmopathy symptoms appeared. Ficoll-Paque density gradient centrifugation was used to isolate PBMCs from approximately 10 ml of fresh peripheral blood. Patients classed as progressors first received a Graves' hyperthyroidism diagnosis and then went on to develop ophthalmopathy during follow-up. Trizol reagent was used to extract total RNA, and RNA quality was then checked on an Agilent 2100 Bioanalyzer. Trimming costs V 4 bases and J 10 bases, and their ends lie 8 bases apart. The CDR1 and CDR2 encoded by the germline V gene are SGHTA and FQGNSA. There are 11 amino acids in the CDR3, from cysteine to phenylalanine inclusive. Only CDR3 DNA is held: 33 bases, read in frame from base 1.

The full study reports these points: In cross-validation, a model built on a 13 V-J signature told ophthalmopathy apart from stable hyperthyroidism with under 90% sensitivity and around 83% specificity, and in testing the same model reached 80%/75%. In validation, the model predicted progression to ophthalmopathy with over 60% sensitivity and around 72% specificity, a median of 6.5 months before onset. No statistical method was used to set the sample size in advance, and investigators knew the group allocation. Most expanded thyroid clonotypes (frequency above 0.001) were also detected in blood, a finding suggesting that blood repertoires may reflect thyroid immune responses.

The TCR comes from a woman younger than 45 with Graves' hyperthyroidism that later progressed to Graves' ophthalmopathy. This receptor chain uses TRBV7-2 and TRBJ2-1; the D gene assignment is ambiguous. The sequencing input was blood. CDR3 loop: CASSSGSEQFF. The DNA sequence is given as TGTGCCAGCAGCTCTGGGTCCGAGCAGTTCTTC.